The 14 T cell receptor beta chains below come from one sample, sequenced in a study of technical replicates of blood from a handful of donors. Some clones are missing from TCRdb's copy, which holds only in-frame ones; the method was immunoSEQ multiplex PCR. The sample has about 68,000 clones, roughly 97% seen once. The sequencing sample was made of T cells isolated from PBMCs. The receptors shown here come from a human donor in good health.

The rearrangement joins TRBV7-9 to TRBJ2-1; 7 nucleotides line up with TRBD1. J gave up 3 bases and V 5 bases, and 7 bases lay outside the gene matches. The CDR3 consists of 15 residues. From germline, CDR1 is SEHNR and CDR2 FQNEAQ (reference sequence). CDR3 in DNA: TGTGCCAGCAGCCAGCGGCAGGGGGTCTACAATGAGCAGTTCTTC. Protein sequence: CASSQRQGVYNEQFF.

This clone showed up just a few times. The chain links TRBV28 to TRBJ2-3; the D gene is possibly TRBD2 (5 bases). CDR1 is MDHEN, CDR2 SYDVKM, per germline. V lost 5 bases to trimming and J lost 9 bases, with 9 bases between them. This CDR3 has 11 residues. The CDR3 is CASSALDTQYF. Here the CDR3 DNA reads TGTGCCAGCAGTGCACTAGACACGCAGTATTTT.

The J gene is TRBJ2-5, the V gene TRBV5-1, with TRBD2 matching over 11 bases. The germline CDR1 and CDR2 sequences are SGHRS and YFSETQ. V was clipped by 0 bases and J by 2 bases; unmatched bases: 3. The CDR3 contains 16 residues. The CDR3 bases are TGCGCCAGCAGCTTGGGGGGACTAGCGGCTCAAGAGACCCAGTACTTC. Translation: CASSLGGLAAQETQYF. Complete variable domain (other parts from reference TRBV5-1 and TRBJ2-5): KAGVTQTPRYLIKTRGQQVTLSCSPISGHRSVSWYQQTPGQGLQFLFEYFSETQRNKGNFPGRFSGRQFSNSRSEMNVSTLELGDSALYLCASSLGGLAAQETQYFGPGTRLLVL.

The chain has TRBV5-5 and TRBJ2-7; 7 bases are a match to TRBD1. The V gene end was trimmed by 2 bases and the J gene end by 4 bases; junction bases not matched to a gene: 18. The germline V gene encodes CDR1 SGHKS and CDR2 YYEKEE (reference sequence). This CDR3 has 18 amino acids. CDR3 coding DNA: TGTGCCAGCAGCTTAGGGACAGACAGAGTCACCTCACGATACGAGCAGTACTTC. It codes for CASSLGTDRVTSRYEQYF.

This sequence joins TRBV5-1 and TRBJ2-7, with TRBD1 matching over 8 bases. V lost 4 bases, J lost 1 base, and 7 bases stayed unmatched. This CDR3 spans 15 amino acids. The germline V gene encodes CDR1 SGHRS and CDR2 YFSETQ. The CDR3 spells CASSLWTGPSYEQYF. CDR3 nucleotides: TGCGCCAGCAGCCTGTGGACAGGGCCGTCCTACGAGCAGTACTTC.

The chain joins TRBV29-1 to TRBJ2-5, with 7 bases that match TRBD1. V lost 7 bases, J lost 3 bases, and 8 bases stayed unmatched. The CDR3 is 13 residues long. CDR1 is SQVTM, CDR2 ANQGSEA, per germline. This CDR3 is CSAHSTGKETQYF. In DNA form, the CDR3 reads TGCAGCGCCCACTCGACAGGGAAAGAGACCCAGTACTTC.

The chain recombines TRBV4-2 with TRBJ1-1; a possible D gene is TRBD1 (6 bases). The V end lost 2 bases, the J end lost 4 bases, and 11 bases lay between the germline ends. This CDR3 has 14 amino acids. CDR1 is LGHNA, CDR2 YNFKEQ, per germline. The CDR3 DNA is TGTGCCAGCAGCCAATATTGGGGGCTCACTGAAGCTTTCTTT. It yields the protein CASSQYWGLTEAFF.

The V and J genes are TRBV5-1 and TRBJ2-7, with a tentative D call TRBD1 (5 bases). In germline, CDR1 is SGHRS, CDR2 YFSETQ. This CDR3 has 16 amino acids. Trimming shortened V by 1 base and J by 5 bases, and 19 bases separated the two germline ends. DNA of the CDR3: TGCGCCAGCAGCTTGACGTCTCCGGACAAGACCGACGAGCAGTACTTC. It yields the protein CASSLTSPDKTDEQYF.

This clone was counted a few times. The chain links TRBV6-5 to TRBJ1-4; TRBD1 agrees at 7 bases. Trimming at V came to 4 bases and at J to 6 bases, leaving 11 bases not matched to a gene. Looked up from germline, CDR1 is MNHEY and CDR2 is SVGAGI. This CDR3 is 16 amino acids long. The CDR3 protein is CASSSEPGQSYEKLFF. CDR3 nucleotides: TGTGCCAGCAGTTCCGAACCGGGACAGTCCTATGAAAAACTGTTTTTT.

This clone was seen a few times. The chain combines TRBV5-4 with TRBJ1-2; the D gene is possibly TRBD1 (6 bases). With 4 bases removed from V and 4 bases from J, the gap between germline ends came to 23 bases. The CDR3 totals 17 residues. CDR1 and CDR2 (germline): SGHNT, YYREEE (reference sequence). CDR3 sequence: CASSIYGLDSSFYGYTF. DNA for the CDR3: TGTGCCAGCAGCATTTACGGCTTGGACAGTTCGTTCTATGGCTACACCTTC.

This sequence joins TRBV18 and TRBJ1-2; tentative D call: TRBD1 (5 bases). Trimming removed 1 base at V and 2 bases at J, with 11 bases between. This CDR3 spans 15 amino acids. Germline CDR1 KGHSH, CDR2 LQKENI. CDR3 in amino acids: CASSPHRHRNYGYTF. The CDR3 DNA sequence: TGTGCCAGCTCACCACACCGCCACAGGAACTATGGCTACACCTTC. The variable domain in full, completed from reference TRBV18 and TRBJ1-2, reads NAGVMQNPRHLVRRRGQEARLRCSPMKGHSHVYWYRQLPEEGLKFMVYLQKENIIDESGMPKERFSAEFPKEGPSILRIQQVVRGDSAAYFCASSPHRHRNYGYTFGSGTRLTVV.

This clone was observed once. This chain uses TRBV4-1 with TRBJ1-1; no clear D. Trimming removed 2 bases from V and 3 bases from J, with 13 bases in between. In germline, CDR1 is MGHRA, CDR2 YSYEKL. The CDR3 runs to 15 residues. The CDR3 loop is CASSQPQFEHTEAFF. In DNA, the CDR3 is TGCGCCAGCAGCCAACCACAGTTTGAGCACACTGAAGCTTTCTTT.

The gene calls are TRBV5-4 and TRBJ1-1; 7 positions match TRBD1. V lost 4 bases to trimming and J lost 0 bases; unmatched junction nucleotides: 9. The CDR3 is 16 residues long. CDR1 is SGHNT and CDR2 is YYREEE in the germline V gene (reference sequence). The CDR3, as DNA: TGTGCCAGCAGCCCACGACAGGGACCCATGAACACTGAAGCTTTCTTT. As protein: CASSPRQGPMNTEAFF.

The chain joins TRBV4-2 to TRBJ2-1; 8 bases match TRBD2. V gave up 1 base and J gave up 4 bases; unmatched junction bases: 0. The CDR3 runs 14 residues. Per the germline V gene, CDR1 is LGHNA and CDR2 is YNFKEQ. CDR3 amino acids: CASSQVAGYNEQFF. As DNA, the CDR3 is TGTGCCAGCAGCCAAGTAGCGGGATACAATGAGCAGTTCTTC.